Listed here is a single TCR beta chain. What it recognizes is unknown. TCR alpha and beta CDR3 regions were amplified from RNA using iRepertoire nested multiplex PCR. One-step reverse transcription and amplification started from roughly 100-400 ng of tissue mRNA or PBMC total RNA. One entry per CDR3 protein, called by TCRdb with MiXCR from the multiplex PCR reads. The sample includes some 180,000 distinct CDR3 sequences, approximately 30% of them seen just once. This record belongs to a study of glioma-infiltrating T cells. This CDR3 has 15 amino acids. Germline V CDR1 and CDR2: SGHTS, YDEGEE. V gave up 4 bases and J gave up 0 bases; unmatched junction bases: 4. Overall study results and limits: Tissue-blood divergence was below expectation in non-neoplastic patients, above in gliomas. Tissue and blood shared very few CDR3 sequences.

The sample comprised glioma tissue, nonneoplastic brain tissue, or PBMCs (not recorded which). The chain carries TRBV5-8 and TRBJ2-1; 7 bases align to TRBD2. This sequence was found in a human donor with low-grade glioma or glioblastoma, undergoing nonglioma brain surgery, or in good health (not recorded which). The CDR3 spells CASSRAGFSYNEQFF. The CDR3 DNA sequence: TGTGCCAGCAGCAGAGCGGGGTTCTCCTACAATGAGCAGTTCTTC.